This TCR beta chain is drawn from a study of OX40 agonist ivuxolimab in advanced cancers. Broader study findings: Expanded clones were, on average, more numerous among CD8+ T cells than CD4+.

Clones were sequenced by immunoSEQ multiplex PCR, and TCRdb holds only the in-frame ones, with some missing. The sample lists about 38,000 clones, roughly four fifths seen once, with roughly 20% in the top ten. In regard to this clone: Its target is not known.

The germline V and J ends were trimmed by 4 bases and 5 bases, with 12 bases remaining between them. From germline, CDR1 is SGDLS and CDR2 YYNGEE. The CDR3 runs 14 residues. This receptor was taken from an adult with an advanced solid tumor such as melanoma, head and neck, liver or kidney cancer. The sequencing used CD4+ or CD8+ T cells sorted from blood, collected in a trial of the OX40 agonist ivuxolimab. The rearrangement links TRBV9 to TRBJ2-2; D perhaps matches TRBD2 (6 bases). The CDR3 DNA reads TGTGCCAGCAGCCCCGGGGGTGAAACCGGGGAGCTGTTTTTT. This gives the protein CASSPGGETGELFF. The complete variable domain, with remaining parts taken from reference TRBV9 and TRBJ2-2, reads DSGVTQTPKHLITATGQRVTLRCSPRSGDLSVYWYQQSLDQGLQFLIQYYNGEERAKGNILERFSAQQFPDLHSELNLSSLELGDSALYFCASSPGGETGELFFGEGSRLTVL.